The sequence of this T cell receptor beta chain was determined in a study of control samples from healthy donors and cancer patients. The CDR3 totals 13 residues. The junction had 3 bases not matched to a gene; V was cut back by 4 bases and J by 5 bases. Germline values: CDR1 LNHDA, CDR2 SQIVND (reference sequence). Method: immunoSEQ multiplex PCR; TCRdb's copy keeps in-frame clones and lacks some. The sample yields roughly 100,000 clones, roughly 89% seen once. The source is a man in his sixties with lung cancer. What was sequenced was PBMCs. This chain connects TRBV19 to TRBJ2-5, with 8 bases that match TRBD1. The CDR3 nucleotides read TGTGCCAGTAGTAGACAGGGGTGGGAGACCCAGTACTTC. Translation gives CASSRQGWETQYF. The variable domain in full, completed from reference TRBV19 and TRBJ2-5, reads DGGITQSPKYLFRKEGQNVTLSCEQNLNHDAMYWYRQDPGQGLRLIYYSQIVNDFQKGDIAEGYSVSREKKESFPLTVTSAQKNPTAFYLCASSRQGWETQYFGPGTRLLVL.